This T cell receptor (beta chain) was sequenced for a study of T cells in Graves' hyperthyroidism and ophthalmopathy. For the study at large: Staff took peripheral blood when the initial diagnosis was made, before any treatment began.

This clonotype has just a few counts. Its antigen is not identified. When ophthalmopathy did not progress within 18 months, Graves' hyperthyroidism was considered stable. Patients aged 18 to 65 with hyperthyroidism were newly diagnosed, with duration under 2 months. Researchers took RNA transcripts and amplified the TCR beta CDR3 regions from them. A first-round RT-PCR of the TCR CDR3 used the HTBI primer set. TCRdb ran MiXCR on the multiplex PCR reads and lists one entry per CDR3 protein. Among about 400,000 distinct CDR3 sequences listed, 15% were seen once. CDR3 length equals 15 residues. Germline V lookup: CDR1 DFQATT, CDR2 SNEGSKA (reference sequence). V lost 3 bases and J lost 8; bases outside the gene matches: 10. Regarding the study as a whole: Model output signaled ophthalmopathy a median roughly 6 months ahead of onset.

The sequence was collected from a woman in her twenties or thirties with Graves' hyperthyroidism. The J gene is TRBJ1-6, the V gene TRBV20-1; 7 positions match TRBD1. The sample was blood. The CDR3 is CSARAGTDSHSPLHF. The CDR3 region has the DNA TGCAGTGCTAGGGCCGGGACAGATTCCCATTCACCCCTCCACTTT.